This TCR beta chain was captured by sequencing in a study of T cell repertoires in cytomegalovirus infection. Across the study: As its CMV epitopes, the study selected recently identified HLA-C-restricted and well-studied HLA-B-restricted targets. Matching HLA type, along with CMV infection, was indicated by public TCR beta signatures. Broader study findings: Adding up the frequency of public TCR beta families identified people who carried CMV plus the relevant HLA. HLA-C-restricted CMV-specific TCR beta clonotypes were dominant in the ex vivo response.

TCRdb reprocessed the reads with MiXCR, giving one entry per CDR3 protein. The table has roughly 860,000 distinct CDR3 sequences, approximately 30% seen once. On this clonotype: Its target is unknown.

This CDR3 region has 15 residues. Germline V gene sequence: CDR1 MNHEY, CDR2 SMNVEV (reference sequence). Deletions cut 6 bases from V and 2 bases from J, with 13 bases between. J is TRBJ1-4 and V is TRBV27, with TRBD1 as a possible D gene (5 bases). This receptor was obtained from a human donor in good health (CMV status not recorded). Some clones in this sample may be carry-over from other donors' samples. The material sequenced was cultured CD8+ T cells from PBMCs, taken from culture after CMV antigen stimulation. The CDR3: CASRDLGGTNEKLFF. The CDR3 DNA reads TGTGCCAGCAGGGACCTCGGGGGGACTAATGAAAAACTGTTTTTT.